The source of this T cell receptor beta chain is a study of blood T cell repertoires in COVID-19. The CDR3 sequence is 12 residues long. Trimming pared 1 base from V and 9 bases from J, leaving 10 bases between. The germline CDR1 and CDR2 sequences are SGHRS and YFSETQ. Only in-frame clones appear in the TCRdb table, and some are missing; sequencing was by immunoSEQ multiplex PCR. Of almost 400,000 clones listed, approximately 88% are singletons. The gene calls are TRBV5-1 and TRBJ1-1, with no clear D. The TCR sequence derives from a woman under 40 with acute COVID-19. The material sequenced was PBMCs or T cells enriched from blood (not recorded which). The CDR3 region is CASSLNGGKAFF. The CDR3 nucleotides read TGCGCCAGCAGCTTGAACGGCGGGAAAGCTTTCTTT.